This is a list of T cell receptor beta chains from one sample in a study of vaccination and CD4 T cells after COVID-19. TCRdb re-called the PCR reads with MiXCR, one entry per CDR3 protein. In the table there are roughly 6,600 distinct CDR3 sequences, roughly 36% of which are singletons. These receptors are not linked to any known antigen. Sequencing used CD4+ T cells from blood, cultured in vitro. All receptors derive from a human donor in good health. Both conserved end residues are part of each CDR3.

>TRBV25-1|TRBJ2-6
CASSEGVAGANVLTF
>TRBV30|TRBJ2-5
CAWSVLGETQYF
>TRBV6-1|TRBJ1-2
CASSEGGGVGGYTF
>TRBV20-1|TRBJ1-5
CSASKSANLQPQHF
>TRBV5-4|TRBJ1-2
CASSPSGELDYGYTF
>TRBV18|TRBJ1-1
CASSPLQGIAFF
>TRBV7-9|TRBJ1-2
CASSLDGVANYGYTF
>TRBV12-3/TRBV12-4|TRBJ2-5
CASSPTGVTQYF
>TRBV6-5|TRBJ1-5
CASSFDRGKVQHF
>TRBV11-2|TRBJ1-5
CASSLDPARGDNQPQHF
>TRBV2|TRBJ2-7
CAHRRGASYEQYF
>TRBV24-1|TRBJ2-3
CATSEGVRGGTDTQYF
>TRBV27|TRBJ1-1
CASRGGGMPEAFF